Shown below are 10 T cell receptor beta chains from a single sample sequenced in a study of blood T cell repertoires in COVID-19. Sequenced by immunoSEQ multiplex PCR; TCRdb stores in-frame clones only, minus some. The profile covers about 220,000 clones, with under 90% appearing a single time and 5.1% taken by the ten largest. Sequencing input: peripheral blood. The receptors derive from a woman aged 55-70 years who had recovered from COVID-19.

The rearrangement links TRBV5-6 to TRBJ1-2, with TRBD1 matching 7 bases. This CDR3 spans 16 amino acids. CDR1 SGHDT and CDR2 YYEEEE come from the germline V gene. V shed 4 bases and J 3 bases; nucleotides not matched to a gene: 12. The CDR3 DNA follows: TGTGCCAGCAGCCCCTGGACAGGAGAAAGCGACTATGGCTACACCTTC. Translation gives CASSPWTGESDYGYTF.

The V call is TRBV6-6, the J call TRBJ1-5, with D tentatively TRBD1 (5 bases). Germline V CDR1 and CDR2: MNHNY, SVGAGI (reference sequence). CDR3 length: 16 residues. V lost 7 bases and J lost 4, with 20 bases in between. The DNA of the CDR3 is TGTGCCAGCACGATTGGGCCCTTTAGGGGAAATCAGCCCCAGCATTTT. It codes for CASTIGPFRGNQPQHF.

This chain uses TRBV19 with TRBJ2-5; the match to TRBD1 covers 8 bases. CDR3 size: 14 residues. Germline CDR1 LNHDA, CDR2 SQIVND (reference sequence). The junction had 8 bases not matched to a gene; V was cut back by 6 bases and J by 5 bases. CDR3 in DNA: TGTGCCAGTAGCAGGACAGGGTACGGCGAGACCCAGTACTTC. The encoded protein is CASSRTGYGETQYF.

Turning to this clone: A much larger clone is a single base away; this may be a read error. V is TRBV2 and J is TRBJ1-5; a weak D match, TRBD1 (5 bases). The CDR3 is 13 residues long. The ends were cut back, 3 bases at V and 6 bases at J, with 9 bases in the middle. Germline V gives CDR1 SNHLY, CDR2 FYNNEI. CDR3 amino acids: CASSEGGGQPQHF. The CDR3 region has the DNA TGTGCCAGCAGTGAGGGGGGGGGTCAGCCCCAGCATTTT.

This clone was seen only once. The chain combines TRBV5-1 with TRBJ2-7; possible D gene TRBD1, 6 bases. The length of the CDR3 is 15 residues. CDR1 and CDR2 (germline): SGHRS, YFSETQ. V gave up 4 bases and J gave up 0 bases, with 14 bases separating them. CDR3 nucleotide sequence: TGCGCCAGCAGCCCAGGGGACCGCTACTCCTACGAGCAGTACTTC. Its protein product is CASSPGDRYSYEQYF.

On this clone itself: Compared with germline, one end of the junction differs, possibly owing to a read error. The chain recombines TRBV14 with TRBJ2-7; TRBD2 matches 15 bases. This CDR3 comprises 18 residues. Germline V lookup: CDR1 SGHDN, CDR2 FVKESK. CDR3 region: CASSQGLAGGRRSYEQYF. The DNA for the CDR3 is TGTGCCAGCAGTCAAGGACTAGCGGGGGGGAGGAGGTCCTACGAGCAGTACTTC.

This clone has only a few counts. The chain employs TRBV5-1 and TRBJ1-2; 7 positions match TRBD1. This CDR3 has 14 residues. J gave up 4 bases and V 0 bases, and 3 bases lay outside the gene matches. CDR1 and CDR2 from the germline V gene are SGHRS and YFSETQ. The CDR3 is CASSLGQGSYGYTF. In nucleotides, the CDR3 is TGCGCCAGCAGCTTGGGACAGGGAAGCTATGGCTACACCTTC.

The V and J genes are TRBV6-2 or TRBV6-3 and TRBJ2-2, with 14 bases identical to TRBD2. J was trimmed by 4 bases and V by 2 bases; bases with no gene match: 3. This CDR3 is built from 17 residues. The germline CDR1 and CDR2 sequences are MNHEY and SVGEGT. For the CDR3, the DNA is TGTGCCAGCAGTTACGGACTAGCGGGGGGCCCCACCGGGGAGCTGTTTTTT. It yields the protein CASSYGLAGGPTGELFF.

The gene calls are TRBV5-4 and TRBJ2-2; 8 nucleotides align to TRBD2. The V gene's germline CDR1 is SGHNT and CDR2 YYREEE (reference sequence). The CDR3 totals 15 residues. V trimming: 2 bases; J trimming: 1 base; junction bases outside the gene matches: 1. The chain's CDR3 is CASSFTSGNTGELFF. The CDR3 DNA follows: TGTGCCAGCAGCTTTACTAGCGGGAACACCGGGGAGCTGTTTTTT. The whole variable domain, remainder taken from reference TRBV5-4 and TRBJ2-2, is ETGVTQSPTHLIKTRGQQVTLRCSSQSGHNTVSWYQQALGQGPQFIFQYYREEENGRGNFPPRFSGLQFPNYSSELNVNALELDDSALYLCASSFTSGNTGELFFGEGSRLTVL.

V usage is TRBV21-1 and J usage is TRBJ2-7; TRBD1, as called in the table, went unchecked against the DNA. TRBV21-1 is reported as a pseudogene. This CDR3 contains 15 residues. CDR3 region: CASSKAGQGWNEQYF. The DNA of the CDR3 is TGTGCCAGCAGCAAAGCGGGACAGGGTTGGAACGAGCAGTACTTC.